This T cell receptor beta chain was captured by sequencing in a study of technical replicates of blood from a handful of donors. Using immunoSEQ multiplex PCR, the repertoire was profiled, and TCRdb retains in-frame clones only, with some absent. The data hold tens of thousands of clones, with 93% observed a single time. Unmatched junction bases numbered 18, after V lost 6 bases and J lost 6 bases. CDR1 and CDR2 from the germline V gene are SGHTA and FQGNSA. The CDR3 is 17 residues long. The chain joins TRBV7-2 to TRBJ1-2; TRBD1 aligns across 8 bases. Specimen: T cells isolated from PBMCs. This sequence originates from a human donor in good health. CDR3 region: CASSRSSGQGAKDGYTF. CDR3 DNA sequence: TGTGCCAGCAGTCGAAGCAGCGGCCAGGGGGCAAAGGATGGCTACACCTTC.